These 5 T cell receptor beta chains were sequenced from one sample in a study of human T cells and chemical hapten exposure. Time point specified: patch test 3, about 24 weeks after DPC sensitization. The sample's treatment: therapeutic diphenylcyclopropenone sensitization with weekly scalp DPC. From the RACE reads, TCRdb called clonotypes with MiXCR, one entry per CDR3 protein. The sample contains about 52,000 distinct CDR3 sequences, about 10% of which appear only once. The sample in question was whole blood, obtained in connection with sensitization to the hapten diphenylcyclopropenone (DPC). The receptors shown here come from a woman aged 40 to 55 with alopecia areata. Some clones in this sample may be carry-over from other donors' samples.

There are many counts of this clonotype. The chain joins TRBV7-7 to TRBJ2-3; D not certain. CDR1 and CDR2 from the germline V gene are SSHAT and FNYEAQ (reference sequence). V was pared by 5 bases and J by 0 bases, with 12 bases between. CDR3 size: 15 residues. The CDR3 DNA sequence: TGTGCCAGCAGCCCGGTACTTGCTAGCACAGATACGCAGTATTTT. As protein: CASSPVLASTDTQYF.

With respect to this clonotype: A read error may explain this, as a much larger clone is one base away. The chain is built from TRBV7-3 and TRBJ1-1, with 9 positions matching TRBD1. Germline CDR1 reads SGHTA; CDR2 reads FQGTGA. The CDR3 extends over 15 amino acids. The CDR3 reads CANSLTGGSNTEAFF. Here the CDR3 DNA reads TGTGCCAACAGCTTGACAGGGGGATCGAACACTGAAGCTTTCTTT.

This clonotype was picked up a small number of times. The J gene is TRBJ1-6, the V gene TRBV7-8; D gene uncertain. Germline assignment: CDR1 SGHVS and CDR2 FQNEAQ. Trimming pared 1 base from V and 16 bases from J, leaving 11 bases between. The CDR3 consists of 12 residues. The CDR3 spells CASSLGDETLHF. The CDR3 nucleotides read TGTGCCAGCAGCTTAGGGGATGAGACACTCCACTTT.

The CDR3: CASSVDPASGGLSGTDTQYF. CDR3 sequence (DNA): TGTGCCAGCAGCGTAGATCCCGCTAGCGGGGGCCTGTCGGGCACAGATACGCAGTATTTT. The rearrangement uses TRBV9 and TRBJ2-3, with 10 bases matching TRBD2. V was clipped by 0 bases and J by 1 base; unmatched bases: 14. The length of the CDR3 is 20 residues. Germline V gene data show CDR1 as SGDLS and CDR2 as YYNGEE.

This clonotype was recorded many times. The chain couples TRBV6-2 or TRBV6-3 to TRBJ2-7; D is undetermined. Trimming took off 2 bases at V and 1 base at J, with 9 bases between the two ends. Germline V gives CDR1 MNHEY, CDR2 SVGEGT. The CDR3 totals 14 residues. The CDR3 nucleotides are TGTGCCAGCAGTTACGGCAGCGAATCCTACGAGCAGTACTTC. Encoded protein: CASSYGSESYEQYF.